The 26 T cell receptor beta chains presented below share a single source sample, sequenced in a study of cytomegalovirus exposure and HLA in healthy donors. This PCR relied on a set of 60 Vbeta primers and 13 Jbeta primers. Here immunoSEQ multiplex PCR was the method, and the copy in TCRdb shows in-frame clones only, minus some. Among about 160,000 clones, roughly 71% were seen once, and the ten largest hold approximately 3.1%. The source material was PBMCs. These receptors were collected from a woman in her 50s in good health and CMV-seropositive.

The V gene is TRBV5-4, the J gene TRBJ2-1, with TRBD1 as a possible D gene (5 bases). The CDR3 runs 16 residues. The germline V gene has CDR1 SGHNT and CDR2 YYREEE (reference sequence). Trimming stripped 0 bases from V and 6 bases from J, with 16 bases between. The CDR3, as DNA: TGTGCCAGCAGCTTGGAAGGGGCCTTCGCTACCAATGAGCAGTTCTTC. It is translated as CASSLEGAFATNEQFF.

This clone turned up a few times. CDR3 DNA sequence: TGTGCCAGCGGACTAGCGGTATACAATGAGCAGTTCTTC. Protein product: CASGLAVYNEQFF. The rearrangement joins TRBV11-2 to TRBJ2-1; TRBD2 matches at 10 bases. The CDR3 has 13 residues. With V trimmed by 8 bases and J by 4 bases, 2 bases remained unmatched. Germline assignment: CDR1 SGHAT and CDR2 FQNNGV. Complete variable domain (other parts from reference TRBV11-2 and TRBJ2-1): EAGVAQSPRYKIIEKRQSVAFWCNPISGHATLYWYQQILGQGPKLLIQFQNNGVVDDSQLPKDRFSAERLKGVDSTLKIQPAKLEDSAVYLCASGLAVYNEQFFGPGTRLTVL.

CDR3 in DNA: TGTGCCAAGGCGGGACAGGGGGCAAATGAGCAGTTCTTC. Protein product: CAKAGQGANEQFF. This chain links TRBV2 with TRBJ2-1, with TRBD1 identical over 12 bases. Germline V gene lookup returns CDR1 SNHLY and CDR2 FYNNEI. This CDR3 has 13 residues. V shed 10 bases and J 7 bases; nucleotides not matched to a gene: 5.

The chain links TRBV5-1 to TRBJ2-1; 7 bases align to TRBD1. Germline V gene lookup returns CDR1 SGHRS and CDR2 YFSETQ. With V trimmed by 4 bases and J by 8 bases, 18 bases remained unmatched. The CDR3 sequence is 17 residues long. The CDR3 region has the DNA TGCGCCAGCAGCCCAAGGACAGGATTGTCAGCTGGAGATGAGCAGTTCTTC. Its translation is CASSPRTGLSAGDEQFF.

The chain joins TRBV10-2 to TRBJ2-3; the match to TRBD2 covers 9 bases. This CDR3 has 15 amino acids. J was trimmed by 1 base and V by 1 base; bases with no gene match: 0. CDR1 is WSHSY, CDR2 SAAADI, per germline. In DNA form, the CDR3 reads TGCGCCAGCAGTGAGTGGACTAGCGGCACAGATACGCAGTATTTT. Translated: CASSEWTSGTDTQYF.

The gene calls are TRBV5-8 and TRBJ1-1; D is ambiguous. V was cut by 2 bases and J by 6 bases, with 8 bases left in between. This CDR3 has 12 residues. The germline V gene has CDR1 SGHTS and CDR2 YDEGEE. Here the CDR3 reads CASSFSSAEAFF. The CDR3 nucleotides are TGTGCCAGCAGCTTCTCGAGCGCTGAAGCTTTCTTT.

The chain employs TRBV5-1 and TRBJ2-5; 12 nucleotides agree with TRBD2. Germline V gene data show CDR1 as SGHRS and CDR2 as YFSETQ. V was clipped by 0 bases and J by 3 bases; unmatched bases: 3. This CDR3 spans 16 amino acids. The CDR3 DNA sequence: TGCGCCAGCAGCTTGGGACTAGCGGGGGCCGAAGAGACCCAGTACTTC. It encodes CASSLGLAGAEETQYF. The complete variable domain, with remaining parts taken from reference TRBV5-1 and TRBJ2-5, reads KAGVTQTPRYLIKTRGQQVTLSCSPISGHRSVSWYQQTPGQGLQFLFEYFSETQRNKGNFPGRFSGRQFSNSRSEMNVSTLELGDSALYLCASSLGLAGAEETQYFGPGTRLLVL.

This clone has just one count. The chain joins TRBV30 to TRBJ2-5; possible D gene TRBD2, 7 bases. The J call is uncertain, as TRBJ2-7 better fits the DNA end. The CDR3 sequence is 12 residues long. Germline V lookup: CDR1 GTSNPN, CDR2 SVGIG (reference sequence). CDR3: CACRRGGYEQYF. The DNA of the CDR3 is TGTGCCTGTCGGAGGGGGGGCTACGAGCAGTACTTC.

This clone has more than one count but fewer than ten. The chain has TRBV5-1 and TRBJ2-1, with TRBD2 matching 12 bases. The CDR3 contains 14 residues. The germline gives CDR1 SGHRS, CDR2 YFSETQ. The junction had 6 bases not matched to a gene; V was cut back by 4 bases and J by 10 bases. The CDR3 sequence: CASSASGGGREQFF. CDR3 sequence (DNA): TGCGCCAGCAGCGCTAGCGGGGGGGGTAGGGAGCAGTTCTTC.

The genes are TRBV5-1 and TRBJ2-3; 8 nucleotides match TRBD2. The CDR3 length is 19 residues. CDR1 is SGHRS, CDR2 YFSETQ, per germline. V trimming: 0 bases; J trimming: 1 base; junction bases outside the gene matches: 13. CDR3 sequence reads: CASSLVGSGAHGGTDTQYF. As DNA, the CDR3 is TGCGCCAGCAGCTTGGTGGGTAGCGGGGCGCACGGGGGCACAGATACGCAGTATTTT.

The V and J genes are TRBV9 and TRBJ2-1; 7 nucleotides match TRBD2. The CDR3 length is 15 residues. CDR1 SGDLS and CDR2 YYNGEE come from the germline V gene. Trimming at V came to 0 bases and at J to 9 bases, leaving 9 bases not matched to a gene. CDR3 sequence: CASSVAGGGLGEQFF. CDR3 in DNA: TGTGCCAGCAGCGTAGCCGGGGGAGGGTTGGGTGAGCAGTTCTTC. Combining the CDR3 with reference TRBV9 and TRBJ2-1 gives the whole variable domain DSGVTQTPKHLITATGQRVTLRCSPRSGDLSVYWYQQSLDQGLQFLIQYYNGEERAKGNILERFSAQQFPDLHSELNLSSLELGDSALYFCASSVAGGGLGEQFFGPGTRLTVL.

V and J are TRBV5-4 and TRBJ2-2, with D perhaps TRBD2 (5 bases). The CDR3 spans 15 residues. V shed 1 base and J shed 1 base, with 8 bases lying between them. In germline, CDR1 is SGHNT, CDR2 YYREEE (reference sequence). This CDR3 reads CASSLNRENTGELFF. The CDR3 DNA reads as TGTGCCAGCAGCTTGAATCGGGAGAACACCGGGGAGCTGTTTTTT. The full variable domain, rest sourced from reference TRBV5-4 and TRBJ2-2, is ETGVTQSPTHLIKTRGQQVTLRCSSQSGHNTVSWYQQALGQGPQFIFQYYREEENGRGNFPPRFSGLQFPNYSSELNVNALELDDSALYLCASSLNRENTGELFFGEGSRLTVL.

This clone occurred a few times. This chain uses TRBV2 with TRBJ2-1, with a possible D match to TRBD2 (5 bases). Trimming stripped 6 bases from V and 6 bases from J, with 18 bases between. This CDR3 has 15 residues. The germline CDR1 and CDR2 sequences are SNHLY and FYNNEI. CDR3: CASRRTVLESNEQFF. CDR3 coding DNA: TGTGCCAGCAGACGCACTGTACTAGAGAGCAATGAGCAGTTCTTC.

The V call is TRBV18, the J call TRBJ2-7, with 10 nucleotides matching TRBD1. The V segment lost 5 bases and the J segment 2 bases; nucleotides outside the gene matches: 3. Germline CDR1 KGHSH, CDR2 LQKENI. There are 14 residues in the CDR3. The CDR3 DNA sequence: TGTGCCAGCTCAGCGGGACAGGGGCCCTACGAGCAGTACTTC. This sequence encodes CASSAGQGPYEQYF.

This chain joins TRBV2 and TRBJ2-1, with 15 bases lining up with TRBD2. The germline CDR1 and CDR2 sequences are SNHLY and FYNNEI. The CDR3 runs 16 residues. V trimming: 8 bases; J trimming: 6 bases; junction bases outside the gene matches: 8. The CDR3 DNA is TGTGCCAGCTTGGGGACTAGCGGGGGGCCCAGCAATGAGCAGTTCTTC. It encodes CASLGTSGGPSNEQFF.

This clone was detected a few times. The rearrangement joins TRBV12-5 to TRBJ2-5, with 12 bases fitting TRBD2. Germline V lookup: CDR1 LGHNT, CDR2 FRNRAP. The CDR3 length is 21 residues. V was pared by 2 bases and J by 2 bases, with 18 bases of the junction left unmatched. The CDR3 loop is CASGLTRFRDGLAGIQETQYF. CDR3 nucleotide sequence: TGTGCTAGTGGTTTGACTCGGTTTCGTGACGGACTAGCGGGGATACAAGAGACCCAGTACTTC.

This sequence joins TRBV27 and TRBJ2-6; TRBD1 matches 8 bases. Per germline, CDR1 MNHEY and CDR2 SMNVEV (reference sequence). The CDR3 extends over 17 amino acids. After removal of 6 bases from V and 0 bases from J, the junction contained 7 bases not matched to a gene. CDR3 bases: TGTGCCAGCAGCCCTGACAGGGGAGACTCTGGGGCCAACGTCCTGACTTTC. Translating it yields CASSPDRGDSGANVLTF.

This clone appeared a few times. The CDR3 here is CASSWATGSGEQYF. CDR3 bases: TGTGCCAGCTCATGGGCGACAGGATCCGGCGAGCAGTACTTC. This sequence joins TRBV18 and TRBJ2-5; D possibly corresponds to TRBD1 (6 bases). TRBJ2-7 matches the DNA end more closely, so the J call is doubtful. Per the germline V gene, CDR1 is KGHSH and CDR2 is LQKENI. CDR3 length equals 14 residues.

The V gene is TRBV18, the J gene TRBJ1-2; D is undetermined. The CDR3 runs 13 residues. Per germline, CDR1 KGHSH and CDR2 LQKENI. V gave up 3 bases and J gave up 8 bases, with 13 bases separating them. The CDR3 reads CASSPPEFGGYTF. CDR3 coding DNA: TGTGCCAGCTCACCCCCAGAATTCGGGGGCTACACCTTC.

The chain joins TRBV5-1 to TRBJ2-7, with D possibly TRBD1 on 5 matching bases. Germline-derived CDR1 and CDR2 are SGHRS and YFSETQ. The CDR3 runs 16 residues. Trimming took off 4 bases at V and 0 bases at J, with 17 bases between the two ends. In DNA form, the CDR3 reads TGCGCCAGCAGCCTTGGGATAGGTGACAGCTCCTACGAGCAGTACTTC. Amino acid sequence: CASSLGIGDSSYEQYF. The whole variable domain, remainder taken from reference TRBV5-1 and TRBJ2-7, is KAGVTQTPRYLIKTRGQQVTLSCSPISGHRSVSWYQQTPGQGLQFLFEYFSETQRNKGNFPGRFSGRQFSNSRSEMNVSTLELGDSALYLCASSLGIGDSSYEQYFGPGTRLTVT.

This clone was counted only a few times. V usage is TRBV30 and J usage is TRBJ1-6, with 10 nucleotides matching TRBD1. After removal of 1 base from V and 8 bases from J, the junction contained 11 bases not matched to a gene. Germline CDR1 and CDR2: GTSNPN and SVGIG (reference sequence). The CDR3 spans 17 residues. In nucleotides, the CDR3 is TGTGCCTGGAGTGGATCTCCGACAGGGGGCAGGGATTCACCCCTCCACTTT. Translating it yields CAWSGSPTGGRDSPLHF.

The V call is TRBV13, the J call TRBJ2-1; 7 bases line up with TRBD2. Germline V gene data show CDR1 as PRHDT and CDR2 as FYEKMQ (reference sequence). After removal of 5 bases from V and 2 bases from J, the junction contained 6 bases not matched to a gene. This CDR3 is 15 amino acids long. As DNA, the CDR3 is TGTGCCAGCAGCCCCGAGGGAGGGCCCTACAATGAGCAGTTCTTC. As protein: CASSPEGGPYNEQFF. The full variable domain, rest sourced from reference TRBV13 and TRBJ2-1, is AAGVIQSPRHLIKEKRETATLKCYPIPRHDTVYWYQQGPGQDPQFLISFYEKMQSDKGSIPDRFSAQQFSDYHSELNMSSLELGDSALYFCASSPEGGPYNEQFFGPGTRLTVL.

The chain joins TRBV5-1 to TRBJ1-3; D call uncertain. There are 17 residues in the CDR3. Germline values: CDR1 SGHRS, CDR2 YFSETQ. V was cut by 1 base and J by 3 bases, with 17 bases left in between. CDR3 coding DNA: TGCGCCAGCAGCTTGTTGCCCCGCAGGCTGGATGGAAACACCATATATTTT. Protein product: CASSLLPRRLDGNTIYF.

The chain recombines TRBV29-1 with TRBJ1-3, with no clear D. V was shortened by 1 base and J by 3 bases, with 10 bases between the two germline ends. From germline, CDR1 is SQVTM and CDR2 ANQGSEA. The CDR3 is 14 residues long. The CDR3 loop is CSVEVGSGGNTIYF. DNA of the CDR3: TGCAGCGTTGAAGTTGGTTCGGGTGGAAACACCATATATTTT.

The rearrangement links TRBV12-5 to TRBJ1-1; perhaps TRBD1 as D (5 bases). The CDR3 covers 13 residues. Germline CDR1 and CDR2: LGHNT and FRNRAP. V dropped 4 bases and J dropped 4 bases, with 10 bases sitting between them. This chain's CDR3 is CASGWGGITEAFF. Here the CDR3 DNA reads TGTGCTAGTGGTTGGGGGGGGATCACTGAAGCTTTCTTT.

This clone was observed a handful of times. DNA of the CDR3: TGCGCCAGCAGCCCAGGGTCGATGGACATTCAGTACTTC. Translation: CASSPGSMDIQYF. The V call is TRBV5-1, the J call TRBJ2-4; D might be TRBD1 (5 bases). The CDR3 contains 13 residues. CDR1 and CDR2 (germline): SGHRS, YFSETQ. With 4 bases removed from V and 8 bases from J, the gap between germline ends came to 13 bases.